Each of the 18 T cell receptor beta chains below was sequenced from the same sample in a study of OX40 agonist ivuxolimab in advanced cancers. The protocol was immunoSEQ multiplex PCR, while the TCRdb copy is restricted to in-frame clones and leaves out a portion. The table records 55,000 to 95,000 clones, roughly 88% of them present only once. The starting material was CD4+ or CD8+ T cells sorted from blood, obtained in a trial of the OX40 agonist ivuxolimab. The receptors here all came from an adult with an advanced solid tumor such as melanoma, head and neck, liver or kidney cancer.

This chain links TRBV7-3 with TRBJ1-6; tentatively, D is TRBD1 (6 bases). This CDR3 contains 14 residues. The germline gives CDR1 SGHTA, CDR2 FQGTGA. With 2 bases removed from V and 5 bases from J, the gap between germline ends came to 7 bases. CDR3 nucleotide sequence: TGTGCCAGCAGCTTACGGGACAATAATTCACCCCTCCACTTT. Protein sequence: CASSLRDNNSPLHF.

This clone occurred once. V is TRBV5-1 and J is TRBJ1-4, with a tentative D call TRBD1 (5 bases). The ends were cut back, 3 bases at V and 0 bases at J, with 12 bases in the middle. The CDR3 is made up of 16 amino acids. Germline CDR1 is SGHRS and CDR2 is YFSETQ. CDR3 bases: TGCGCCAGCAGCTCGGCTGGGACGACAACTAATGAAAAACTGTTTTTT. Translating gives CASSSAGTTTNEKLFF.

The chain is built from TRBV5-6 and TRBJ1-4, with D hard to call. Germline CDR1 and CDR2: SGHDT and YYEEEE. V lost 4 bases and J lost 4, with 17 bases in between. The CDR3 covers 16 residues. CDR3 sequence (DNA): TGTGCCAGCAGCACAAAACGGGGAGCTGGTAATGAAAAACTGTTTTTT. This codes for CASSTKRGAGNEKLFF.

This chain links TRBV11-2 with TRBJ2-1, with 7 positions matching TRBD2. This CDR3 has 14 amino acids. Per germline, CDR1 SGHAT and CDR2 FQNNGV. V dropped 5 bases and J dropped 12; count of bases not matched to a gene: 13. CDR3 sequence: CASSPGGYGEAQFF. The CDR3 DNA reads TGTGCCAGCAGCCCGGGGGGTTACGGGGAGGCGCAGTTCTTC. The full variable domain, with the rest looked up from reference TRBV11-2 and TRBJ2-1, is EAGVAQSPRYKIIEKRQSVAFWCNPISGHATLYWYQQILGQGPKLLIQFQNNGVVDDSQLPKDRFSAERLKGVDSTLKIQPAKLEDSAVYLCASSPGGYGEAQFFGPGTRLTVL.

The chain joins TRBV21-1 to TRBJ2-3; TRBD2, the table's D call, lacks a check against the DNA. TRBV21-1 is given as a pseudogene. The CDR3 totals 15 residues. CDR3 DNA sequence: TGTGCCAGCACCCATCTAGCGGGGGGGGCGGATACGCAGTATTTT. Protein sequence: CASTHLAGGADTQYF.

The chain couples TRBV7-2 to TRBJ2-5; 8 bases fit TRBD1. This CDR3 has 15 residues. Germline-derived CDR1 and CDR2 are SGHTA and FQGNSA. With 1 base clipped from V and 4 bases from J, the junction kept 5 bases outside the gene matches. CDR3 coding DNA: TGTGCCAGCAGCTTAGAAGACAGGGGAAGAGAGACCCAGTACTTC. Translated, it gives CASSLEDRGRETQYF.

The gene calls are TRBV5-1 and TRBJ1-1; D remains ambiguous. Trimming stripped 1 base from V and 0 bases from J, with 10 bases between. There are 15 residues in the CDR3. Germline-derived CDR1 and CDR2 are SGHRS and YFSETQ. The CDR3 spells CASSLQLGVNTEAFF. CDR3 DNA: TGCGCCAGCAGCTTGCAACTAGGAGTGAACACTGAAGCTTTCTTT.

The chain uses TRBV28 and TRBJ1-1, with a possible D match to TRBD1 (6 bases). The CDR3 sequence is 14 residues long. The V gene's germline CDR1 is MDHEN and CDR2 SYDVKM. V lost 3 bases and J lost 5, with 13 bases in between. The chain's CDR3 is CASSFLQGRTEAFF. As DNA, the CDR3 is TGTGCCAGCAGTTTCCTCCAGGGGAGGACTGAAGCTTTCTTT.

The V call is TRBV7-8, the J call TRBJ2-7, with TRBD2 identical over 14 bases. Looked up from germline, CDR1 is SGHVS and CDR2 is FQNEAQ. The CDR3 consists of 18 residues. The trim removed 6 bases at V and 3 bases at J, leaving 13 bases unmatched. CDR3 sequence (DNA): TGTGCCAGCAGTCGAACCGGGACTAGCGGGAGTGGATTCTACGAGCAGTACTTC. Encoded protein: CASSRTGTSGSGFYEQYF.

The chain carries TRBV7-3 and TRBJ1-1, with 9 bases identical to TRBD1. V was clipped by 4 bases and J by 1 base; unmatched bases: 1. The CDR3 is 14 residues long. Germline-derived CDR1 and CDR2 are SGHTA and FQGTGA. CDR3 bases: TGTGCCAGCAGCTCGGGACAGGGGAACACTGAAGCTTTCTTT. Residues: CASSSGQGNTEAFF.

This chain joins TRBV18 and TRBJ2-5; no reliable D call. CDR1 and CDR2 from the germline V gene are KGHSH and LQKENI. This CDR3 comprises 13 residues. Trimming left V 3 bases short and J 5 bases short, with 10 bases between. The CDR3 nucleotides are TGTGCCAGCTCACCCGGCCCGGCGGAGACCCAGTACTTC. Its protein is CASSPGPAETQYF.

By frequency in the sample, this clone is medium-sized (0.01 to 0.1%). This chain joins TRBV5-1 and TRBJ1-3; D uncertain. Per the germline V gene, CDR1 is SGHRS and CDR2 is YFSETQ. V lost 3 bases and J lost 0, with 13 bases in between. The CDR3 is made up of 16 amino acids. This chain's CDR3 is CASSSDIRSSGNTIYF. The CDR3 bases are TGCGCCAGCAGCTCTGACATAAGGTCCTCTGGAAACACCATATATTTT.

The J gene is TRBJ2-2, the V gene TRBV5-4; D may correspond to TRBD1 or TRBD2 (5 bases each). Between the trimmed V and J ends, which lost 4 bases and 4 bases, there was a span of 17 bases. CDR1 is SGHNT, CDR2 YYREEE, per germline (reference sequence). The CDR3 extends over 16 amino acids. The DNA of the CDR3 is TGTGCCAGCAGCCGTGAGAGGGGAGAGACCACCGGGGAGCTGTTTTTT. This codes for CASSRERGETTGELFF. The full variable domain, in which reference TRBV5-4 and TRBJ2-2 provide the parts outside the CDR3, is ETGVTQSPTHLIKTRGQQVTLRCSSQSGHNTVSWYQQALGQGPQFIFQYYREEENGRGNFPPRFSGLQFPNYSSELNVNALELDDSALYLCASSRERGETTGELFFGEGSRLTVL.

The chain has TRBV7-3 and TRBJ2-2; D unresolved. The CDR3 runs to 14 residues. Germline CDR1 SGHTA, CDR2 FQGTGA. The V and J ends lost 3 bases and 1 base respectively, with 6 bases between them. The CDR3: CASSFRGNTGELFF. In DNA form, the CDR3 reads TGTGCCAGCAGCTTTCGCGGGAACACCGGGGAGCTGTTTTTT.

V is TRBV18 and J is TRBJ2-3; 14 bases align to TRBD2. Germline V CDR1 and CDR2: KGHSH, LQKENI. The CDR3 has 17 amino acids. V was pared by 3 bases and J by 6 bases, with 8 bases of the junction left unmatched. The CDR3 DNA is TGTGCCAGCTCACCCAGGGGACTAGCGGGGGTTGCCGATACGCAGTATTTT. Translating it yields CASSPRGLAGVADTQYF.

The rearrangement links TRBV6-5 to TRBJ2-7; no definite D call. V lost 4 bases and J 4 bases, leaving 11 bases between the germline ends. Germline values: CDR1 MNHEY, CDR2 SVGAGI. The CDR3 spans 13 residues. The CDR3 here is CASSSPSQYEQYF. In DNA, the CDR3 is TGTGCCAGCAGTTCCCCGAGCCAGTACGAGCAGTACTTC.

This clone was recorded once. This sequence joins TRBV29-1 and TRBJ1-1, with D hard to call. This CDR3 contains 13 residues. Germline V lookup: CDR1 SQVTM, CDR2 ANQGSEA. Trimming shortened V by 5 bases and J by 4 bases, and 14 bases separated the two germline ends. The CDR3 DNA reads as TGCAGCGTTTCCCTCGGCGGGGTCACTGAAGCTTTCTTT. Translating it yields CSVSLGGVTEAFF. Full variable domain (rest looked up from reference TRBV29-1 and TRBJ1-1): SAVISQKPSRDICQRGTSLTIQCQVDSQVTMMFWYRQQPGQSLTLIATANQGSEATYESGFVIDKFPISRPNLTFSTLTVSNMSPEDSSIYLCSVSLGGVTEAFFGQGTRLTVV.

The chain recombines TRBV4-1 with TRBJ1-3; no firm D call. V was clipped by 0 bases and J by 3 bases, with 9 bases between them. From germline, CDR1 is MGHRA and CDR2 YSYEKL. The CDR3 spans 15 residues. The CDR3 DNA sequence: TGCGCCAGCAGCCAAGAGTCAGCTTATGGAAACACCATATATTTT. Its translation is CASSQESAYGNTIYF.